Shown below are 29 T cell receptor beta chains from a single sample sequenced in a study of T cell repertoires in cytomegalovirus infection. These receptors lack a known antigen. Via MiXCR, TCRdb re-called the reads, giving one row per CDR3 protein. The sample contains 250,000 to 300,000 distinct CDR3 sequences, around 20% of which appear only once. Material: cultured PBMCs, obtained from culture after CMV antigen stimulation. All receptors derive from a human donor in good health (CMV status not recorded). Some clones in this sample may be carry-over from other donors' samples.

This clonotype was counted at least ten times. The gene calls are TRBV7-2 and TRBJ2-4; TRBD1 or TRBD2 may be the D gene (5 bases each). The germline V gene encodes CDR1 SGHTA and CDR2 FQGNSA. V shed 3 bases and J shed 0 bases, with 12 bases lying between them. The CDR3 is 16 amino acids. This CDR3 reads CASSLGRLLAKNIQYF. CDR3 nucleotide sequence: TGTGCCAGCAGCTTGGGACGACTTCTAGCCAAAAACATTCAGTACTTC.

In this sample, this clonotype turned up a few times. This chain uses TRBV11-2 with TRBJ2-3; weak D call: TRBD2 (6 bases). The CDR3 contains 15 residues. Germline V gives CDR1 SGHAT, CDR2 FQNNGV. V was trimmed by 3 bases and J by 2 bases, leaving 12 bases between them. The CDR3 here is CASSFPGVDTDTQYF. CDR3 in DNA: TGTGCCAGCAGCTTTCCGGGAGTCGACACAGATACGCAGTATTTT.

The chain joins TRBV6-2 or TRBV6-3 to TRBJ2-1, with D perhaps matching TRBD1 or TRBD2 (5 bases each). The CDR3 consists of 13 residues. From germline, CDR1 is MNHEY and CDR2 SVGEGT. The V gene lost 10 bases and the J gene lost 7 bases, with 17 bases spanning the gap. DNA for the CDR3: TGTGCCACCGGGATGGGACCGCCTAATGAGCAGTTCTTC. This codes for CATGMGPPNEQFF.

This clonotype was seen more than once but under ten times. The chain recombines TRBV27 with TRBJ2-5; perhaps TRBD1 as D (5 bases). CDR1 is MNHEY, CDR2 SMNVEV, per germline (reference sequence). V was shortened by 0 bases and J by 5 bases, with 16 bases between the two germline ends. The CDR3 length is 16 residues. The CDR3, as DNA: TGTGCCAGCAGTTTATCCTACAGAAGGGGTGGGGAGACCCAGTACTTC. This gives the protein CASSLSYRRGGETQYF.

The chain links TRBV19 to TRBJ1-1; D perhaps matches TRBD1 (5 bases). The CDR3 is 14 residues long. V lost 7 bases and J 6 bases, leaving 18 bases between the germline ends. Per the germline V gene, CDR1 is LNHDA and CDR2 is SQIVND (reference sequence). This chain's CDR3 is CASNRDVKFPEAFF. The CDR3 bases are TGTGCCAGTAATCGGGACGTGAAGTTCCCTGAAGCTTTCTTT.

This chain connects TRBV7-3 to TRBJ2-1; perhaps TRBD2 as D (6 bases). V was cut by 4 bases and J by 5 bases, with 15 bases left in between. This CDR3 contains 15 residues. Germline V lookup: CDR1 SGHTA, CDR2 FQGTGA. In DNA, the CDR3 is TGTGCCAGCAGCTCTAATTTACTAGCTAACAATGAGCAGTTCTTC. As protein: CASSSNLLANNEQFF. Full variable domain (missing parts from reference TRBV7-3 and TRBJ2-1): GAGVSQTPSNKVTEKGKYVELRCDPISGHTALYWYRQSLGQGPEFLIYFQGTGAADDSGLPNDRFFAVRPEGSVSTLKIQRTERGDSAVYLCASSSNLLANNEQFFGPGTRLTVL.

This clonotype was detected ten times or more. The chain couples TRBV7-9 to TRBJ1-5; D is ambiguous. From germline, CDR1 is SEHNR and CDR2 FQNEAQ (reference sequence). CDR3 length: 15 amino acids. Deletions cut 2 bases from V and 0 bases from J, with 8 bases between. In DNA form, the CDR3 reads TGTGCCAGCAGCTTATTAGGTAATAGCAATCAGCCCCAGCATTTT. It specifies CASSLLGNSNQPQHF.

Only one count was recorded for this clonotype. The J gene is TRBJ2-7, the V gene TRBV27, with D perhaps matching TRBD1 or TRBD2 (5 bases each). Germline V gene lookup returns CDR1 MNHEY and CDR2 SMNVEV (reference sequence). The V end lost 6 bases, the J end lost 3 bases, and 12 bases lay between the germline ends. The CDR3 spans 13 residues. The CDR3 spells CASSPGTHYEQYV. CDR3 nucleotides: TGTGCCAGCAGCCCCGGGACCCACTACGAGCAGTACGTC.

This clonotype was seen ten or more times. V is TRBV7-8 and J is TRBJ1-4; D ambiguous. Trimming shortened V by 4 bases and J by 6 bases, and 15 bases separated the two germline ends. The germline CDR1 and CDR2 sequences are SGHVS and FQNEAQ. The CDR3 sequence is 15 residues long. The CDR3 loop reads CASSYLDWTHEKLFF. CDR3 DNA: TGTGCCAGCAGCTATCTGGACTGGACCCATGAAAAACTGTTTTTT.

This clonotype appeared a few times. The chain combines TRBV27 with TRBJ2-5; D remains ambiguous. Germline assignment: CDR1 MNHEY and CDR2 SMNVEV (reference sequence). Trimming left V 0 bases short and J 4 bases short, with 21 bases between. This CDR3 comprises 18 residues. CDR3 DNA sequence: TGTGCCAGCAGTTTATCGGCAGACCTACTAAGGTCGGCAGAGACCCAGTACTTC. It codes for CASSLSADLLRSAETQYF.

This clonotype has at least ten counts. V usage is TRBV7-9 and J usage is TRBJ1-4; weak D call: TRBD1 (6 bases). Germline CDR1 and CDR2: SEHNR and FQNEAQ (reference sequence). The CDR3 totals 15 residues. V gave up 4 bases and J gave up 7 bases, with 16 bases separating them. The DNA of the CDR3 is TGTGCCAGCAGCTCGAGCAGGGGAGCTCGTGAAAAACTGTTTTTT. Protein: CASSSSRGAREKLFF.

This clonotype was seen a handful of times. The V gene is TRBV5-6, the J gene TRBJ2-5; D might be TRBD1 (6 bases). V lost 7 bases and J 4 bases, leaving 17 bases between the germline ends. This CDR3 comprises 14 residues. Germline values: CDR1 SGHDT, CDR2 YYEEEE. CDR3 in amino acids: CASAARDRRETQYF. The CDR3 region has the DNA TGTGCCAGCGCCGCCCGTGACAGGCGAGAGACCCAGTACTTC.

As to this clonotype: This sequence may be a read error, since a much larger clone differs from it by one base. The V gene is TRBV12-3 or TRBV12-4, the J gene TRBJ2-1; D unclear. There are 12 residues in the CDR3. V lost 5 bases and J lost 6, with 8 bases in between. CDR3 sequence (DNA): TGTGCCAGCAGTCCGACCTTCAATGAGCAGTTCTTC. This encodes CASSPTFNEQFF.

This rearrangement joins TRBV12-5 to TRBJ1-5; perhaps TRBD1 as D (5 bases). CDR1 and CDR2 from the germline V gene are LGHNT and FRNRAP. The CDR3 is 15 amino acids. The V and J ends lost 3 bases and 1 base respectively, with 10 bases between them. The CDR3 DNA sequence: TGTGCTAGTGGTTTTGGTTCAGGGAGCAATCAGCCCCAGCATTTT. Translation: CASGFGSGSNQPQHF.

This clonotype has a handful of counts. CDR3 sequence (DNA): TGTGCCAGCAGGGTCGGAAATTTGAACACTGAAGCTTTCTTT. This translates into CASRVGNLNTEAFF. This chain connects TRBV11-3 to TRBJ1-1; D unresolved. Between the trimmed V and J ends, which lost 6 bases and 0 bases, there was a span of 11 bases. Germline V gene data show CDR1 as SGHNT and CDR2 as YENEEA. The CDR3 length is 14 residues.

This clonotype was seen repeatedly, ten times or more. The rearrangement joins TRBV7-9 to TRBJ2-3, with 7 nucleotides matching TRBD2. J was trimmed by 3 bases and V by 3 bases; bases with no gene match: 3. Germline CDR1 is SEHNR and CDR2 is FQNEAQ (reference sequence). This CDR3 is built from 14 residues. This CDR3 is CASSFGGSTDTQYF. The CDR3 DNA is TGTGCCAGCAGCTTCGGCGGGAGTACAGATACGCAGTATTTT. Looking up the rest from reference TRBV7-9 and TRBJ2-3 gives the full variable domain: DTGVSQNPRHKITKRGQNVTFRCDPISEHNRLYWYRQTLGQGPEFLTYFQNEAQLEKSRLLSDRFSAERPKGSFSTLEIQRTEQGDSAMYLCASSFGGSTDTQYFGPGTRLTVL.

This clonotype was detected a few times. The chain joins TRBV11-1 to TRBJ2-7; D gene unclear. Germline values: CDR1 SGHAT, CDR2 FQDESV (reference sequence). V dropped 2 bases and J dropped 2 bases, with 7 bases sitting between them. The CDR3 totals 13 residues. Here the CDR3 reads CASSLNTPYEQYF. The CDR3 DNA is TGTGCCAGCAGCTTAAATACTCCCTACGAGCAGTACTTC.

J is TRBJ1-1 and V is TRBV4-1; D is ambiguous. V was cut by 3 bases and J by 1 base, with 9 bases left in between. The CDR3 runs to 14 residues. Germline lookup yields CDR1 MGHRA and CDR2 YSYEKL. CDR3 sequence: CASSHPARNTEAFF. The CDR3 DNA is TGCGCCAGCAGCCATCCCGCCAGGAACACTGAAGCTTTCTTT.

This clonotype has only a few counts. The rearrangement uses TRBV7-2 and TRBJ2-3, with a possible D match to TRBD2 (7 bases). CDR1 and CDR2 from the germline V gene are SGHTA and FQGNSA. The CDR3 is made up of 16 amino acids. V lost 4 bases to trimming and J lost 0 bases, with 14 bases between them. The CDR3 loop is CASSWGASGSTDTQYF. The CDR3 nucleotides are TGTGCCAGCAGCTGGGGGGCTAGCGGTAGCACAGATACGCAGTATTTT.

The V gene is TRBV6-2 or TRBV6-3, the J gene TRBJ2-7, with 8 bases aligning to TRBD2. V lost 5 bases and J lost 3; bases outside the gene matches: 12. The CDR3 length is 16 residues. Germline-derived CDR1 and CDR2 are MNHEY and SVGEGT. The CDR3 nucleotides are TGTGCCAGCAGTGACCCCGGACTAGCCCTAGTCTACGAGCAGTACGTC. Translated: CASSDPGLALVYEQYV.

This clonotype has a handful of counts. The V call is TRBV27, the J call TRBJ2-7, with D perhaps matching TRBD1 or TRBD2 (5 bases each). V was pared by 6 bases and J by 2 bases, with 17 bases between. Germline values: CDR1 MNHEY, CDR2 SMNVEV (reference sequence). The length of the CDR3 is 15 residues. This CDR3 is CASRITGTQAYEQYF. The CDR3, as DNA: TGTGCCAGCAGGATTACCGGGACCCAGGCCTACGAGCAGTACTTC.

V and J are TRBV19 and TRBJ2-2; D unresolved. Germline lookup yields CDR1 LNHDA and CDR2 SQIVND (reference sequence). The V gene lost 5 bases and the J gene lost 2 bases, with 15 bases spanning the gap. This CDR3 is built from 16 residues. The CDR3 sequence is CASSLITAPNTGELFF. The DNA of the CDR3 is TGTGCCAGTAGTCTAATAACGGCTCCTAACACCGGGGAGCTGTTTTTT.

This clonotype was seen at least ten times. This rearrangement joins TRBV6-2 or TRBV6-3 to TRBJ2-7; 8 bases are shared with TRBD2. Per germline, CDR1 MNHEY and CDR2 SVGEGT. The CDR3 has 14 residues. Trimming at V came to 4 bases and at J to 6 bases, leaving 8 bases not matched to a gene. DNA of the CDR3: TGTGCCAGCAGTTTAAGCGGGAGCGGATGCGAGCAGTACGTC. It translates to CASSLSGSGCEQYV.

The sample holds many counts of this clonotype. The chain is built from TRBV7-2 and TRBJ2-2; perhaps TRBD2 as D (5 bases). Trimming removed 6 bases at V and 0 bases at J, with 11 bases between. This CDR3 comprises 15 residues. CDR1 is SGHTA, CDR2 FQGNSA, per germline. The CDR3 nucleotides read TGTGCCAGCAGACATCGGACTGCGAACACCGGGGAGCTGTTTTTT. It specifies CASRHRTANTGELFF.

The chain couples TRBV12-3 or TRBV12-4 to TRBJ1-2, with TRBD1 identical over 7 bases. V was pared by 6 bases and J by 3 bases, with 7 bases of the junction left unmatched. The CDR3 runs to 14 residues. CDR3 sequence reads: CASSHGTDYYGYTF. CDR3 DNA sequence: TGTGCCAGCAGCCATGGGACAGATTACTATGGCTACACCTTC.

The chain employs TRBV15 and TRBJ2-2, with D perhaps matching TRBD1 or TRBD2 (5 bases each). Trimming left V 3 bases short and J 4 bases short, with 6 bases between. The CDR3 spans 13 residues. CDR1 and CDR2 (germline): LNHNV, YYDKDF (reference sequence). Here the CDR3 DNA reads TGTGCCACCAGCAGGGGACCCACCGGGGAGCTGTTTTTT. It is translated as CATSRGPTGELFF. Full variable domain (missing parts from reference TRBV15 and TRBJ2-2): DAMVIQNPRYQVTQFGKPVTLSCSQTLNHNVMYWYQQKSSQAPKLLFHYYDKDFNNEADTPDNFQSRRPNTSFCFLDIRSPGLGDTAMYLCATSRGPTGELFFGEGSRLTVL.

This clonotype was counted ten times or more. The chain has TRBV6-5 and TRBJ2-3; D unclear. The CDR3 sequence is 15 residues long. The V gene lost 4 bases and the J gene lost 0 bases, with 11 bases spanning the gap. Germline V lookup: CDR1 MNHEY, CDR2 SVGAGI. CDR3 in DNA: TGTGCCAGCAGTTTTCGCGGACCTAGCACAGATACGCAGTATTTT. Its translation is CASSFRGPSTDTQYF.

This chain uses TRBV24-1 with TRBJ2-3; TRBD1 matches 9 bases. Germline V CDR1 and CDR2: KGHDR, SFDVKD. The V and J ends lost 7 bases and 4 bases, in that order; junction bases with no gene match: 11. This CDR3 contains 16 residues. The CDR3 loop reads CATSSGTGWVPDTQYF. The CDR3 coding sequence is TGTGCCACCAGCTCCGGGACAGGGTGGGTCCCAGATACGCAGTATTTT.

The chain's CDR3 is CASRTGTTYEQYF. The CDR3, as DNA: TGTGCCAGCCGAACCGGGACCACCTACGAGCAGTACTTC. The chain joins TRBV12-3 or TRBV12-4 to TRBJ2-7; D possibly matches TRBD1 or TRBD2 (5 bases each). V was shortened by 8 bases and J by 2 bases, with 13 bases between the two germline ends. CDR3 length: 13 residues.